Listed below are T cell receptor beta chains from one sample, sequenced in a study of T-cell memory formation after mild COVID-19. Each CDR3 protein gets one entry after TCRdb re-called the 5' RACE reads with MiXCR. The table has 150,000 to 200,000 distinct CDR3 sequences, around 21% seen once. Sequences were obtained from PBMCs or a T cell subset sorted from them (not recorded which). All receptors derive from an adult woman who had mild COVID-19 (a few samples of this study predate the infection). Cell type and time point are not known. CDR3s leave out the opening cysteine and the closing phenylalanine or tryptophan. A D gene is named only where the DNA matches it firmly. Rows may omit the clone size; those that give it use once, few, many or a size class.

v_call	j_call	d_call	clone_size	cdr3_aa
TRBV27	TRBJ2-6	.	.	ASSFSGISYLAGANVLT
TRBV7-2	TRBJ2-3	TRBD2	many	ASSLRLSGAGASTDTQY
TRBV7-9	TRBJ2-3	TRBD1	.	AIRDRADTQY
TRBV6-5	TRBJ2-3	TRBD2	few	ASSYLTSGGLADTQY
TRBV6-1	TRBJ2-1	.	.	ASRDRDNTIWGSYNEQF
TRBV5-6	TRBJ2-6	.	.	ASSLEEDSGANVLT
TRBV7-6	TRBJ2-7	.	many	ASSLTAYEQY
TRBV19	TRBJ2-7	.	.	ASSIARDTGSIGYEQY
TRBV4-1	TRBJ1-5	TRBD1	.	ASSQVEGAGQPQH
TRBV24-1	TRBJ2-1	TRBD2	few	ATSPGLADYNEQF
TRBV5-1	TRBJ2-5	.	few	ASRFHPFGQTQETQY
TRBV10-3	TRBJ2-3	.	.	AISEAGASTDTQY
TRBV7-8	TRBJ2-3	.	.	ASSLAYFAKAQY
TRBV7-6	TRBJ1-1	.	.	ASSPTPNTEAF
TRBV12-3/TRBV12-4	TRBJ1-5	.	few	ASILEGEPGPVYQPQH
TRBV20-1	TRBJ2-3	TRBD2	.	SARPLLQRGGRDTQY
TRBV7-9	TRBJ2-5	.	many	ASSLSVQETQY
TRBV20-1	TRBJ1-4	.	.	SAPTPEALTNEKLF
TRBV5-1	TRBJ2-3	TRBD2	few	ASSLAGGVADTQY
TRBV7-2	TRBJ1-1	.	many	ASSGQTGYLEAF
TRBV5-5	TRBJ1-2	.	few	ASSLGTASYGYT
TRBV7-2	TRBJ2-3	TRBD2	.	ASSLSPIAGSTDTQY
TRBV24-1	TRBJ2-1	TRBD2	.	ATSDLTSGNEQF
TRBV4-1	TRBJ2-7	.	.	ASSQDFGRGFDEQY
TRBV6-2/TRBV6-3	TRBJ1-1	.	once	ASSPHPDTEAF
TRBV14	TRBJ2-7	TRBD2	.	ASSQKRGGLSSYEQY
TRBV12-5	TRBJ2-5	.	once	ASGTGFGFQETQY
TRBV15	TRBJ2-2	.	.	ATSVAAGAGPGELF
TRBV5-1	TRBJ1-3	TRBD1	few	ASSTDWTGGTGNTIY
TRBV7-8	TRBJ1-1	.	.	ASSLASMNTEAF
TRBV6-2/TRBV6-3	TRBJ2-7	TRBD2	.	ASTLALAEAEQY
TRBV7-6	TRBJ1-1	.	few	ASSSGARPVNTEAF
TRBV4-3	TRBJ2-2	.	few	ASSQDEGPRSTGELF
TRBV7-9	TRBJ1-2	TRBD1	few	ASRTGQGFGYT
TRBV5-6	TRBJ1-2	.	medium-sized	ASSSGFAGYT
TRBV6-2/TRBV6-3	TRBJ2-7	TRBD1	.	ASNTGGWNEQY
TRBV7-6	TRBJ2-1	TRBD2	few	ASRSRTSAYNEQF
TRBV3-1	TRBJ2-1	.	.	ASSQDSANYNEQF
TRBV20-1	TRBJ2-5	TRBD2	.	SARIAGDPQETQY
TRBV4-1	TRBJ2-3	TRBD1	few	ASSQDRDSYTDTQY
TRBV5-6	TRBJ2-7	.	few	ASTLGGSSYEQY